This TCR beta chain was retrieved from a study of CD4 T cells in relation to SARS-CoV-2 and coronaviruses. Before the COVID-19 pandemic, during about 2011-2019, CD4+ T cells were taken from unexposed donors. CD4+ T cells were isolated from the cells after about 11 days of culture. Unexposed-donor CD4+ T cells were probed with SARS-CoV-2 S/N and four cold-coronavirus spikes, cells permitting. CDR1 SQVTM and CDR2 ANQGSEA come from the germline V gene. This CDR3 comprises 14 residues. With 6 bases removed from V and 0 bases from J, the gap between germline ends came to 12 bases. To note about this clone: Its specificity is not known.

Clones were read by immunoSEQ multiplex PCR, and TCRdb kept only the in-frame ones, dropping some. The sample holds under 35,000 clones; around 76% are singletons and the top ten take roughly 15%. The TCR originated in a human donor in good health. The specimen sequenced was CD4+ T cells from PBMCs, cultured in vitro. The V gene is TRBV29-1, the J gene TRBJ2-1; maybe TRBD2 (6 bases). The CDR3 region is CSVIAASSYNEQFF. CDR3 in DNA: TGCAGCGTCATAGCGGCAAGCTCCTACAATGAGCAGTTCTTC.